This record concerns one T cell receptor beta chain sequence. Germline CDR1 MDHEN, CDR2 SYDVKM. The CDR3 sequence is 15 residues long. Trimming removed 4 bases at V and 0 bases at J, with 10 bases between. The data derive from a study of T cell changes during pregnancy in multiple sclerosis. Clones were read by immunoSEQ multiplex PCR, and TCRdb kept only the in-frame ones, dropping some. Among about 57,000 clones, approximately 90% were seen once, and the ten largest hold about 1.7%. The sample was peripheral blood, taken after pregnancy. The source of this sequence is a female donor with multiple sclerosis, enrolled in a pregnancy study. This chain connects TRBV28 to TRBJ1-3; unclear D gene. This CDR3 is CASSSLGRSGNTIYF. Written as DNA, the CDR3 is TGTGCCAGCAGTTCACTAGGACGCTCTGGAAACACCATATATTTT.